This TCR beta chain was sequenced for a study of cytomegalovirus exposure and HLA in healthy donors (TCRdb year 2017). At the level of the whole study: An earlier analysis of 587 of the donors reported 250 to 350 Gb of sequence data and some 110 million unique TCR beta sequences obtained from approximately 180 million T cells. Around 320 gigabases of sequencing data and tens of millions of unique TCR sequences were included in an early release covering several hundred HLA-typed donors. The genetic ancestry cluster associated with self-reported Caucasian donors included about 84% of the 398 genotyped donors. The study aimed to test whether signatures of past pathogen exposure could be identified by cataloging public T cell receptors. The T cell repertoires of 666 subjects were profiled by immunosequencing and related to cytomegalovirus serostatus. Besides the first cohort of approximately 670 subjects, a separate validation cohort made up of 120 different subjects was used. The study combined high-throughput TCR immunosequencing, statistical association of individual TCRs with disease status, and machine learning to predict cytomegalovirus infection status. A later analysis re-analyzed previously published TCR beta repertoires from 500 to 700 donors and added high-resolution HLA genotyping to study TCR occurrence patterns. In the later analysis, no new phenotypic data were used to find candidate immune exposures; instead, reliance was placed on TCR beta sequences and their occurrence across donors. In an earlier analysis of 587 of the donors, high-throughput TCR beta sequencing was used to judge whether each TCR beta V gene segment behaved as functional or pseudogenic. Donor age, sex, ethnicity and CMV serostatus were collected together with the repertoire data. A later genetic analysis used genome-wide SNP genotypes for about three fifths of the 666 donors, treating that subset as a discovery cohort. All discovery cohort repertoires had been generated on a single sequencing platform. HLA typing covered class I and class II loci at four-digit resolution. Typing coverage varied by locus: roughly 620-640 donors for A, B, C, DRB1 and DQB1; more than 500 for DQA1; more than 600 for DPA1; roughly 450 for DPB1. About 5 DR-DQ haplotypes were handled as single units for association and clustering, since linkage in the cohort was strong. Across approximately 400 genotyped donors of the cohort, an average of roughly 250,000 unique TCR beta nucleotide sequences per donor were sequenced, and approximately 19% of those sequences were non-productive.

Library preparation used the immunoSEQ multiplex PCR assay. The multiplex PCR relied on a mix of 60 forward primers for TCR Vbeta segments and 13 reverse primers for TCR Jbeta segments. A multiplex PCR assay on genomic DNA amplified the CDR3 region of rearranged TCR beta genes. The Illumina HiSeq System was used to sequence the amplified TCR beta libraries as 87-base-pair reads. In the original analysis: A later analysis tallied 75 million to 95 million unique TCR beta chains across the 666 repertoires, and approximately 12 million of those chains were shared by two or more donors. Raw reads were error-corrected and collapsed into unique sequences by a nearest-neighbor algorithm in which closely related sequences were merged to remove PCR and sequencing errors. Alignment of CDR3 sequences to IMGT reference sequences was used to assign V, D and J gene segments. For a sequence to be retained, at least a six-nucleotide match to both a V gene segment and a J gene segment was required. Rearrangements were classified as productive when the CDR3 lacked stop codons and remained in frame with V and J, and all other rearrangements were classified as non-productive. CDR3 was defined by IMGT convention, running from the second conserved V-encoded cysteine to the conserved J-encoded phenylalanine. The earlier analysis of fewer than 700 of the donors excluded sequences that lacked an unambiguous match to a single V gene segment. In an earlier analysis of 450 to 750 of the donors, a V segment was called functional when productive rearrangements were above 56.7%, and segregating when the standard deviation between donors exceeded 5%. A statistical classification framework was built for diagnosing cytomegalovirus status from the catalog of TCR beta chain sequences. V and J gene assignment, in a later analysis, came from comparing TCR nucleotide sequences with IMGT/GENE-DB human TR gene sequences. Using the TCRdist pipeline, a later analysis assigned CDR3 sequences along with most-parsimonious VDJ recombination scenarios. In a later analysis, every TCR beta chain was defined by the combination of its CDR3 amino acid sequence and its V-gene family, and reads without a unique V-gene family were dropped. As a way to deal with suspected cross-contamination and a sequencing artifact, a later analysis dropped hundreds of nucleotide sequences that were highly shared and had low generation probability. In a later analysis, a clonal expansion index for each public chain was calculated from normalized within-repertoire ranks of inferred template counts. In a later analysis, generation probabilities were computed with a VDJ recombination model fitted to out-of-frame rearrangements, and the resulting probabilities were checked against IGoR. In a later analysis, hypergeometric tests were used to score TCR-TCR, TCR-HLA and TCR-CMV co-occurrence, with a repertoire-size bias correction applied to TCR pairs. A later analysis estimated false discovery rates by permuting HLA or CMV assignments 20 times. In a later analysis, co-occurring TCRs were grouped using DBSCAN, with TCRdist sequence similarity added in when clustering inside HLA-allele-positive subsets. Repertoires with fewer than 30,000 or more than 120,000 public chains, plus five repertoires with anomalous nucleotide sharing, were excluded from co-occurrence clustering. This is the immuneACCESS table as TCRdb keeps it, with only in-frame sequences that have V and J called. A part of the clones is gone; compared with another copy, unresolved V genes explain less than half, and the rest is unexplained. The V and J calls and clone size were taken over from that table, and D and trimming were inferred from the DNA. This sample comprises 150,000 to 200,000 clones, around 84% of them detected only once. The ten largest clones capture less than 2% of the sample.

Findings and caveats that apply to the study as a whole: A cluster of highly shared sequence variants was judged likely to be a technical artifact of the sequencing pipeline. It was suggested by the authors that the approach could potentially be generalized to other disease states and immunological phenotypes. A later analysis found that TCR association rates varied across HLA loci, with DRB1 alleles showing the most associated TCRs and HLA-C alleles the fewest. V-gene and J-gene trimming of TCR beta chains was associated with a missense DCLRE1C variant in a later genetic analysis, and the association was replicated in an independent cohort. Compared with equally common non-associated chains, HLA-associated TCR beta chains in a later analysis were more clonally expanded and had lower generation probabilities. HLA typing was unavailable for some donors at each locus, so association tests used only the typed subset. In the study, approximately 160 TCR beta chains were listed as associated with cytomegalovirus. A later analysis reported that several top co-occurrence clusters appeared linked to parvovirus B19, influenza, CMV and Epstein-Barr virus. In vitro tests confirmed that a few of the cytomegalovirus-associated TCR beta chains recognize cytomegalovirus antigens. Sequencing depth was assumed to be roughly uniform across donors in the presence/absence analyses, though that assumption may not hold. Compared with the approximately 720-donor mean, donors in an Asian-associated ancestry cluster had fewer N-insertions in productive TCRs, according to a later genetic analysis. Some IMGT-functional V segments, including TRBV6-2 and TRBV6-3, could not be distinguished by the 87-base-pair reads and were therefore excluded. When HLA alleles, especially DR and DQ, strongly co-occurred, attributing TCR associations to individual alleles was difficult. A later analysis associated about 17,000 TCR beta sequences with specific HLA alleles at a false discovery rate of 0.05. The classifier was reported to diagnose cytomegalovirus status with high specificity and sensitivity in both the original and validation cohorts. The only immune exposure information available for the cohort was CMV serostatus. In an earlier analysis of some 500 of the donors, most TCR beta V segments appeared in productive rearrangements about 87% or about 30% of the time, broadly matching IMGT annotations. About 17 rarely observed V segments, including chromosome 9 orphons, were excluded from the earlier analysis of approximately 500 of the donors because counts were too low. Most TCR sequences were observed very rarely across donors, whereas some public TCRs were present in many individuals. Most CMV-associated TCR beta chains appeared to be HLA-restricted in a later analysis, and the HLA associations seemed to be driven largely by CMV exposure. Only TCR beta chains were sequenced in this cohort, and the absence of alpha or paired-chain data limited detectable features. Correlated functional status among segregating V segments might be attributable to linkage disequilibrium, but an unknown experimental factor could not be ruled out. A further reported finding was that TCR beta sequences accurately predicted the HLA-A and HLA-B alleles for most subjects in the first cohort.

In total, approximately 700 healthy bone marrow donors made up the cohort. Cohort members were all nominally healthy when sampled, although unrecorded immune exposures were likely present. The donor tested CMV seronegative, placing the donor among the roughly 340 seronegative members of the cohort. A peripheral blood sample was collected from each donor, and TCR beta sequencing was performed on peripheral blood mononuclear cells. The Qiagen DNeasy Blood Extraction Kit was used to extract genomic DNA from the blood cell samples. The cysteine opens and the phenylalanine closes a CDR3 of 13 amino acids. The read is trimmed to its CDR3 DNA, 39 bases read in frame from base 1. From the germline V gene, CDR1 is MNHEY and CDR2 is SVGAGI. V lost 10 bases and J lost 6 bases, and the count of bases not matched to a germline gene is 11. Worth noting for this clone: No antigen is known for it. Base qualities are not recorded, but no much larger clone differs from it by a single base.

The rearranged chain carries TRBV6-5 and TRBJ1-2; 7 bases in the junction line up with TRBD1. Sequencing was carried out using PBMCs. The source is a man between 18 and 29 years old in good health and CMV-seronegative. This receptor carries the CDR3 CAIRGQDHHGYTF. The nucleotide sequence reads TGTGCCATACGAGGACAGGATCACCATGGCTACACCTTC.